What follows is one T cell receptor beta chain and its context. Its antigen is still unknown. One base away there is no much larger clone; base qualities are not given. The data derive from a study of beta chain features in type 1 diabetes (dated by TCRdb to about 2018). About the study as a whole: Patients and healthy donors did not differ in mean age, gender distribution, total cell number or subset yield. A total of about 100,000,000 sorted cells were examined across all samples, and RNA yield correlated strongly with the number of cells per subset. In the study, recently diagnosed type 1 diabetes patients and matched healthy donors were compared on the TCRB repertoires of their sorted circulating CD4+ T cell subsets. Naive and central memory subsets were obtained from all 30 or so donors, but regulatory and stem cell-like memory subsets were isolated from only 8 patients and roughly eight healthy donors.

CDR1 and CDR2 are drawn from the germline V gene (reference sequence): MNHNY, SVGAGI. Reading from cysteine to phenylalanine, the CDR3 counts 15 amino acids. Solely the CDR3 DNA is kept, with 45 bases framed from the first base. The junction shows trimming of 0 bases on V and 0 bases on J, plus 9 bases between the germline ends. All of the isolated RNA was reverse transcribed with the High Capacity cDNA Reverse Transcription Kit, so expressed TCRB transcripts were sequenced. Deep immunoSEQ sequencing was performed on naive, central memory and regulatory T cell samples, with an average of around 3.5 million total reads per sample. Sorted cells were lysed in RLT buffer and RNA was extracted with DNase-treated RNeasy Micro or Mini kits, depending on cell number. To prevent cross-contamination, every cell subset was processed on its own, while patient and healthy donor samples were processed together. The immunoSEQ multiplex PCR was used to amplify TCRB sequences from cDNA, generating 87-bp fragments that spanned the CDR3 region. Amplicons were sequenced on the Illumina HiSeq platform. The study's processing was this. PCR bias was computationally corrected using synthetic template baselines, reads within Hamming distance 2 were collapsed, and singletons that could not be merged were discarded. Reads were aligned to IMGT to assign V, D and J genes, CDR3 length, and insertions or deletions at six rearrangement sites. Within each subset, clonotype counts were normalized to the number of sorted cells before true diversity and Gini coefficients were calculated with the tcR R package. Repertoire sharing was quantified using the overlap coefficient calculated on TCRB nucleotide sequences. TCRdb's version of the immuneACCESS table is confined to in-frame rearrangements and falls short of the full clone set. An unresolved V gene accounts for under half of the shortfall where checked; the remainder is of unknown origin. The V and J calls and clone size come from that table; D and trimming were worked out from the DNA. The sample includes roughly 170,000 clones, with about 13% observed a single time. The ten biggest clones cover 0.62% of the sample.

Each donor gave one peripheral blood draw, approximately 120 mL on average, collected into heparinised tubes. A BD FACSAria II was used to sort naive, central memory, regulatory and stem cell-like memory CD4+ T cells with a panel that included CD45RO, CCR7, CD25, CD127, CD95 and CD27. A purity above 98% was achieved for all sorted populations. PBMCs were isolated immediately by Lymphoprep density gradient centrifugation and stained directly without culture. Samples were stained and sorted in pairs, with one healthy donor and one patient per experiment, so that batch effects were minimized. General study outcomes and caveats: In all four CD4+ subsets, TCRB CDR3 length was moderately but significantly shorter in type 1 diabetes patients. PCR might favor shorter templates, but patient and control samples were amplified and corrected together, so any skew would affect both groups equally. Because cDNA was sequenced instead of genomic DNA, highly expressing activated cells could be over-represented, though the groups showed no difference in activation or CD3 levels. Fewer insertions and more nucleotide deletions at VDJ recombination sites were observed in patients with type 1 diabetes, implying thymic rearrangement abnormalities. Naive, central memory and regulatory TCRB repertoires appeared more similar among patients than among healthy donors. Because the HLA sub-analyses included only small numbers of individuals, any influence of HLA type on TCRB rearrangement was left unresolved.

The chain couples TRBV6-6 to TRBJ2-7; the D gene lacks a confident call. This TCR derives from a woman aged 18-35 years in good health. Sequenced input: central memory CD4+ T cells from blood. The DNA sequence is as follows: TGTGCCAGCAGTTACTCGAGGCCTAGCTCCTACGAGCAGTACTTC. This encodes CASSYSRPSSYEQYF.